These T cell receptor beta chains were read from a single sample in a study of shared clonotypes between healthy human individuals. Assay: immunoSEQ multiplex PCR; the TCRdb copy retains only in-frame clones and omits some. The sample holds nearly 2 million clones, about 95% seen once. The specimen was naive CD8+ T cells sorted from blood. Every receptor here comes from a man aged 18-30 years in good health. Both conserved end residues are part of each CDR3. D genes are given only for firm matches. The size of a clone is reported for some rows only, either as once, few or many, or as a class for expanded clones.

>NA|TRBJ2-3|NA|TRBV5-8|12
CAASDSTDTQYF
TGTGCCGCCTCGGACAGCACAGATACGCAGTATTTT
>NA|TRBJ2-2|NA|TRBV18|16
CASSPPMASNTGELFF
TGTGCCAGCTCACCACCGATGGCATCTAACACCGGGGAGCTGTTTTTT
>NA|TRBJ2-7|TRBD2|TRBV6-5|15
CASSYETSGPYEQYF
TGTGCCAGCAGTTACGAGACTAGCGGTCCCTACGAGCAGTACTTC
>once|TRBJ2-7|NA|TRBV6-6|15
CASSMRDEANYEQYF
TGTGCCAGCAGTATGAGGGACGAGGCCAACTACGAGCAGTACTTC
>NA|TRBJ2-1|NA|TRBV25-1|14
CASSDPGLSNEQFF
TGTGCCAGCAGTGACCCCGGGCTTTCCAATGAGCAGTTCTTC
>NA|TRBJ2-1|NA|TRBV4-3|14
CASSLARGYNEQFF
TGCGCCAGCAGCCTCGCCCGGGGCTACAATGAGCAGTTCTTC
>NA|TRBJ2-1|NA|TRBV27|14
CASSFDPSYNEQFF
TGTGCCAGCAGTTTCGACCCCTCCTACAATGAGCAGTTCTTC
>NA|TRBJ1-5|NA|TRBV19|14
CASSILGGNQPQHF
TGTGCCAGTAGTATTTTAGGCGGCAATCAGCCCCAGCATTTT
>NA|TRBJ2-7|TRBD1|TRBV27|14
CASSLRQGAFEQYF
TGTGCCAGCAGCCTTCGACAGGGGGCCTTCGAGCAGTACTTC
>NA|TRBJ2-7|TRBD2|TRBV2|15
CASSEGLAAYYEQYF
TGTGCCAGCAGTGAAGGACTAGCGGCCTACTACGAGCAGTACTTC
>once|TRBJ2-2|NA|TRBV7-6|13
CASAEGDTGELFF
TGTGCCAGCGCGGAGGGGGACACCGGGGAGCTGTTTTTT
>NA|TRBJ2-5|NA|TRBV19|13
CASSISRGETQYF
TGTGCCAGTAGTATTTCCAGGGGTGAGACCCAGTACTTC